This is a list of T cell receptor beta chains from one sample in a study of vaccination effects on CD4 cells after COVID-19. No antigen is known for these receptors. TCRdb's table, derived via immunoSEQ multiplex PCR, lists solely in-frame clones and lacks some. This sample has tens of thousands of clones, with roughly 74% found just once. Sequencing was performed on CD4+ T cells from PBMCs cultured with HCoV-NL63 spike peptides, taken before COVID-19 vaccination. The receptor source for this set is a human donor who received a COVID-19 vaccine. The CDR3 runs from the conserved cysteine through the conserved F or W. Each record gives: clone size, D gene, J gene, V gene, CDR3 length, CDR3 DNA, CDR3 protein. A D gene is named only where the DNA matches it firmly. The size entry is marked missing in some rows and otherwise reads once, few, many or a size class.

abundance: NA
d_gene: NA
j_gene: TRBJ1-2
v_gene: TRBV30
len: 14
CDR3nt: TGTGCCTGGAGTGTACAGGTACAGGCTGGTGGCTACACCTTC
CDR3aa: CAWSVQVQAGGYTF

abundance: NA
d_gene: TRBD2
j_gene: TRBJ2-1
v_gene: TRBV4-2
len: 15
CDR3nt: TGTGCCAGCAGCCAAAGACTAGCGGGGGCCCTTGAGCAGTTCTTC
CDR3aa: CASSQRLAGALEQFF

abundance: few
d_gene: NA
j_gene: TRBJ1-3
v_gene: TRBV19
len: 14
CDR3nt: TGTGCCAGTAGAGCGTCAGGGAGTGGAAACACCATATATTTT
CDR3aa: CASRASGSGNTIYF

abundance: NA
d_gene: NA
j_gene: TRBJ2-1
v_gene: TRBV4-1
len: 16
CDR3nt: TGCGCCAGCAGCCAAGCCCAAAATGGACTCAAGGATGAGCAGTTCTTC
CDR3aa: CASSQAQNGLKDEQFF

abundance: NA
d_gene: NA
j_gene: TRBJ2-1
v_gene: TRBV5-6
len: 15
CDR3nt: TGTGCCAGCAGCTTGGTGGGGGGTTCCCACAATGAGCAGTTCTTC
CDR3aa: CASSLVGGSHNEQFF

abundance: NA
d_gene: TRBD1
j_gene: TRBJ1-1
v_gene: TRBV7-9
len: 12
CDR3nt: TGTGCCAGCAGCCCGACAGGGCGCGAGGCTTTCTTT
CDR3aa: CASSPTGREAFF

abundance: few
d_gene: NA
j_gene: TRBJ2-2
v_gene: TRBV7-3
len: 14
CDR3nt: TGTGCCAGCAGCTTAGGGGCGGCGACCGGGGAGCTGTTTTTT
CDR3aa: CASSLGAATGELFF

abundance: NA
d_gene: NA
j_gene: TRBJ2-5
v_gene: TRBV3-1/TRBV3-2
len: 16
CDR3nt: TGTGCCAGCAGCCTCATTCTTAGGGGAGTCCAAGAGACCCAGTACTTC
CDR3aa: CASSLILRGVQETQYF

abundance: once
d_gene: TRBD2
j_gene: TRBJ2-2
v_gene: TRBV10-3
len: 16
CDR3nt: TGTGCCATCAGTGATCTAGCGGGGGCCGGGGTCGGGGAGCTGTTTTTT
CDR3aa: CAISDLAGAGVGELFF

abundance: NA
d_gene: TRBD2
j_gene: TRBJ2-5
v_gene: TRBV7-2
len: 14
CDR3nt: TGTGCCAGCAGCTTCACTAGCGGGAGGGAGACCCAGTACTTC
CDR3aa: CASSFTSGRETQYF

abundance: NA
d_gene: NA
j_gene: TRBJ2-5
v_gene: TRBV6-5
len: 14
CDR3nt: TGTGCCAGCAGCCCGAGCCGGGACCGACCTAGCCAGTACTTC
CDR3aa: CASSPSRDRPSQYF

abundance: NA
d_gene: TRBD1
j_gene: TRBJ2-1
v_gene: TRBV19
len: 16
CDR3nt: TGTGCCAGTACCCACGCGGACAGGGGAGGAGACAATGAGCAGTTCTTC
CDR3aa: CASTHADRGGDNEQFF

abundance: NA
d_gene: NA
j_gene: TRBJ2-5
v_gene: TRBV7-7
len: 18
CDR3nt: TGTGCCAGCAGCTTAGTCGGGCCAGGGGAGGGAACTCAAGAGACCCAGTACTTC
CDR3aa: CASSLVGPGEGTQETQYF

abundance: NA
d_gene: NA
j_gene: TRBJ1-5
v_gene: TRBV28
len: 10
CDR3nt: TGTGCCAGCAGCCCGGCCCCCCAGCATTTT
CDR3aa: CASSPAPQHF

abundance: NA
d_gene: NA
j_gene: TRBJ2-5
v_gene: TRBV7-7
len: 15
CDR3nt: TGTGCCAGCAGCTTAAATCCCGGAGGCCAAGAGACCCAGTACTTC
CDR3aa: CASSLNPGGQETQYF

abundance: few
d_gene: NA
j_gene: TRBJ1-4
v_gene: TRBV11-2
len: 16
CDR3nt: TGTGCCAGCAGCTTAAGTCCTGGGGTCGATAATGAAAAACTGTTTTTT
CDR3aa: CASSLSPGVDNEKLFF

abundance: NA
d_gene: NA
j_gene: TRBJ1-1
v_gene: TRBV19
len: 13
CDR3nt: TGTGCCAGTAGTATAAGGACAAACACTGAAGCTTTCTTT
CDR3aa: CASSIRTNTEAFF

abundance: NA
d_gene: NA
j_gene: TRBJ2-4
v_gene: TRBV14
len: 14
CDR3nt: TGTGCCAGCAGCCAAGGAGCCAGAAAAAACATTCAGTACTTC
CDR3aa: CASSQGARKNIQYF

abundance: once
d_gene: NA
j_gene: TRBJ1-1
v_gene: TRBV5-1
len: 14
CDR3nt: TGCGCCAGCAGCTTGCCACGCGGGAACACTGAAGCTTTCTTT
CDR3aa: CASSLPRGNTEAFF

abundance: NA
d_gene: NA
j_gene: TRBJ1-5
v_gene: TRBV7-2
len: 15
CDR3nt: TGTGCCAGCAGCTTAGCTGGGCAGATTAATCAGCCCCAGCATTTT
CDR3aa: CASSLAGQINQPQHF

abundance: NA
d_gene: NA
j_gene: TRBJ1-1
v_gene: TRBV4-1
len: 13
CDR3nt: TGCGCCAGCAGCCATCCCAGAGACCCTGAAGCTTTCTTT
CDR3aa: CASSHPRDPEAFF

abundance: NA
d_gene: NA
j_gene: TRBJ2-1
v_gene: TRBV7-3
len: 15
CDR3nt: TGTGCCAGCAGCCCACGACAGGCATCCTACAATGAGCAGTTCTTC
CDR3aa: CASSPRQASYNEQFF

abundance: NA
d_gene: NA
j_gene: TRBJ2-2
v_gene: TRBV10-2
len: 11
CDR3nt: TGCGCCAGCAGCCTCCCCGGGGAGCTGTTTTTT
CDR3aa: CASSLPGELFF

abundance: once
d_gene: TRBD1
j_gene: TRBJ1-2
v_gene: TRBV4-1
len: 14
CDR3nt: TGCGCCAGCAGCCAGAGCCGGGGACAGGTTGGCTACACCTTC
CDR3aa: CASSQSRGQVGYTF

abundance: NA
d_gene: TRBD1
j_gene: TRBJ1-5
v_gene: TRBV15
len: 15
CDR3nt: TGTGCCACCAGCATCTCGGGGACAGGTTATCAGCCCCAGCATTTT
CDR3aa: CATSISGTGYQPQHF

abundance: NA
d_gene: NA
j_gene: TRBJ1-5
v_gene: TRBV18
len: 13
CDR3nt: TGTGCCAGCTCACCGTCCGGAGGTCAGCCCCAGCATTTT
CDR3aa: CASSPSGGQPQHF

abundance: NA
d_gene: TRBD1
j_gene: TRBJ1-2
v_gene: TRBV4-1
len: 14
CDR3nt: TGCGCCAGCAGCCCTACACAGGGGACTCGTGGCTACACCTTC
CDR3aa: CASSPTQGTRGYTF

abundance: NA
d_gene: NA
j_gene: TRBJ2-5
v_gene: TRBV9
len: 14
CDR3nt: TGTGCCAGCAGTGGGGGGAACTCCCAAGAGACCCAGTACTTC
CDR3aa: CASSGGNSQETQYF

abundance: NA
d_gene: NA
j_gene: TRBJ1-5
v_gene: TRBV6-5
len: 13
CDR3nt: TGTGCCAGCTCAAGGGGGGTTGAGCAGCCCCAGCATTTT
CDR3aa: CASSRGVEQPQHF

abundance: NA
d_gene: NA
j_gene: TRBJ1-1
v_gene: TRBV28
len: 13
CDR3nt: TGTGCCAGCCTGGCCCGTTCGAACACTGAAGCTTTCTTT
CDR3aa: CASLARSNTEAFF

abundance: NA
d_gene: NA
j_gene: TRBJ2-1
v_gene: TRBV3-1/TRBV3-2
len: 15
CDR3nt: TGTGCCAGCAGCCAAGAGTTAGGACTCTCGAATGAGCAGTTCTTC
CDR3aa: CASSQELGLSNEQFF